Sequencing of this T cell receptor (beta chain) was carried out in a study of T cells after posttransplantation cyclophosphamide. Study-wide results and caveats: Tissue-infiltrating T cells from skin or gut overlapped little with blood T cells.

Measured with immunoSEQ multiplex PCR; TCRdb has only the in-frame clones, and not every one. The profile shows about 47,000 clones, about 91% of them singletons. Concerning this clone: The antigen is unknown.

V dropped 5 bases and J dropped 1 base, with 17 bases sitting between them. The CDR3 covers 16 residues. CDR1 is LNHDA, CDR2 SQIVND, per germline (reference sequence). The specimen was PBMCs. The rearrangement joins TRBV19 to TRBJ2-5; weak D call: TRBD1 (6 bases). This receptor was identified in a woman aged 45-65 years in good health and a related stem cell transplant donor. As DNA, the CDR3 is TGTGCCAGTAGTCTCCTCGGGGCGGACAGCCAAGAGACCCAGTACTTC. Its protein is CASSLLGADSQETQYF.